Each of the 4 T cell receptor beta chains below was sequenced from the same sample in a study of neurological immune-mediated disorders. TCRdb recomputed calls from the 5' RACE reads with MiXCR, one row per CDR3 protein. The profile shows around 50,000 distinct CDR3 sequences, about 3.7% of them singletons. The sample consisted of PBMCs. These receptors were collected from a man between 60 and 75 years old with multiple sclerosis.

This clonotype occurred many times. The chain's CDR3 is CASSYPSGSIYEQFF. CDR3 nucleotide sequence: TGCGCCAGCAGCTACCCTAGCGGGAGTATCTATGAGCAGTTCTTC. The chain has TRBV5-1 and TRBJ2-1; 10 nucleotides match TRBD2. Germline-derived CDR1 and CDR2 are SGHRS and YFSETQ. Trimming took 3 bases from V and 8 from J; bases not matched to a gene: 8. The CDR3 spans 15 residues.

As concerns this clonotype: A much larger clone sits a single nucleotide away, making a read error possible. The chain combines TRBV10-3 with TRBJ1-3; TRBD1 matches at 8 bases. The CDR3 is made up of 15 amino acids. Germline CDR1 is ENHRY and CDR2 is SYGVKD. Here the CDR3 DNA reads TGTGCCATCAGCTCCGACAGGGGCTCTGGAAAAACCATATATTTT. Encoded protein: CAISSDRGSGKTIYF.

This clonotype came up many times. The chain links TRBV20-1 to TRBJ2-7, with TRBD1 identical over 8 bases. CDR3 length: 19 residues. Germline V gene lookup returns CDR1 DFQATT and CDR2 SNEGSKA (reference sequence). Trimming removed 3 bases from V and 2 bases from J; junction bases left unmatched: 21. CDR3 loop: CSASLYGTAGRGQAYEQYF. CDR3 nucleotide sequence: TGCAGTGCTAGCTTATACGGGACGGCGGGAAGGGGACAGGCCTACGAGCAGTACTTC.

This clonotype was observed at least ten times. The V and J genes are TRBV24-1 and TRBJ2-2; D is undetermined. CDR1 is KGHDR, CDR2 SFDVKD, per germline. Trimming removed 7 bases at V and 3 bases at J, with 11 bases between. This CDR3 is 14 amino acids long. CDR3 amino acids: CATSPTAYTGELFF. DNA for the CDR3: TGTGCCACCAGCCCTACAGCCTACACCGGGGAGCTGTTTTTT.